This T cell receptor (beta chain) was captured by sequencing in a study of shared T cell receptors in the human thymus. With 6 bases removed from V and 3 bases from J, the gap between germline ends came to 8 bases. The CDR3 runs 12 residues. Germline assignment: CDR1 MDHEN and CDR2 SYDVKM. Clones were sequenced by immunoSEQ multiplex PCR, and TCRdb holds only the in-frame ones, with some missing. The data contain approximately 400,000 clones, 95% of them singletons. The rearrangement uses TRBV28 and TRBJ1-2, with a tentative D call TRBD1 (5 bases). The clonotype originates from a human donor. Sequenced input: thymocytes. The CDR3 sequence is CASSPGDYGYTF. Written as DNA, the CDR3 is TGTGCCAGCAGCCCGGGGGACTATGGCTACACCTTC.